Following are 22 T cell receptor beta chains from one sample sequenced in a study of OX40 agonist ivuxolimab in advanced cancers. The repertoire was sequenced with immunoSEQ multiplex PCR; TCRdb's copy has only in-frame clones and lacks some. The sample shows more than 70,000 clones, 89% of them seen only once. The sequencing used CD4+ or CD8+ T cells sorted from blood, collected in a trial of the OX40 agonist ivuxolimab. The receptors derive from an adult with an advanced solid tumor such as melanoma, head and neck, liver or kidney cancer.

The chain combines TRBV11-2 with TRBJ1-4; perhaps TRBD1 as D (6 bases). The CDR3 runs 15 residues. V lost 5 bases and J 8 bases, leaving 18 bases between the germline ends. Germline V lookup: CDR1 SGHAT, CDR2 FQNNGV. CDR3: CASSPPGHIREKLFF. The CDR3 bases are TGTGCCAGCAGCCCTCCGGGACATATAAGAGAAAAACTGTTTTTT.

The V gene is TRBV11-2, the J gene TRBJ2-7, with 7 bases lining up with TRBD2. The CDR3 totals 15 residues. The V and J ends lost 4 bases and 0 bases, in that order; junction bases with no gene match: 6. Germline V CDR1 and CDR2: SGHAT, FQNNGV. The CDR3 bases are TGTGCCAGCAGCTCCTCGACTAGCCACTCCTACGAGCAGTACTTC. Translation: CASSSSTSHSYEQYF.

This chain links TRBV5-6 with TRBJ1-1; D may be TRBD1 (6 bases). Germline V gene data show CDR1 as SGHDT and CDR2 as YYEEEE. The CDR3 loop spans 15 amino acids. Trimming removed 0 bases from V and 1 base from J, with 10 bases in between. CDR3 in amino acids: CASSLVAGQNTEAFF. CDR3 DNA: TGTGCCAGCAGCTTGGTGGCGGGACAGAACACTGAAGCTTTCTTT.

The rearrangement uses TRBV27 and TRBJ2-7; the D gene is possibly TRBD2 (6 bases). Per the germline V gene, CDR1 is MNHEY and CDR2 is SMNVEV (reference sequence). The CDR3 is 14 residues long. Between the trimmed V and J ends, which lost 3 bases and 3 bases, there was a span of 12 bases. In DNA, the CDR3 is TGTGCCAGCAGTTTGGGAGGCAGAGGCTACGAGCAGTACTTC. It translates to CASSLGGRGYEQYF.

The chain is built from TRBV10-2 and TRBJ1-5; a possible D gene is TRBD1 (6 bases). Germline V gene lookup returns CDR1 WSHSY and CDR2 SAAADI. V lost 2 bases to trimming and J lost 4 bases, with 9 bases between them. The CDR3 is made up of 14 amino acids. The CDR3 loop is CASSETTGNQPQHF. The CDR3 region has the DNA TGCGCCAGCAGTGAGACCACAGGGAATCAGCCCCAGCATTTT.

This chain links TRBV6-1 with TRBJ1-5; D not resolved. Germline V gene sequence: CDR1 MNHNS, CDR2 SASEGT. This CDR3 region has 13 residues. The germline V and J ends were trimmed by 5 bases and 4 bases, with 9 bases remaining between them. CDR3 nucleotide sequence: TGTGCCAGCAGTTCCAGGAGTAATCAGCCCCAGCATTTT. Its protein product is CASSSRSNQPQHF.

The CDR3 is CASRLDGRSTDTQYF. CDR3 DNA: TGCGCCAGCCGATTGGATGGGAGGAGCACAGATACGCAGTATTTT. The chain couples TRBV5-1 to TRBJ2-3, with a possible D match to TRBD2 (6 bases). Germline lookup yields CDR1 SGHRS and CDR2 YFSETQ. The germline V and J ends were trimmed by 7 bases and 0 bases, with 15 bases remaining between them. The CDR3 length is 15 residues.

The chain has TRBV11-3 and TRBJ1-1; no definite D call. This CDR3 contains 14 residues. Germline V gene sequence: CDR1 SGHNT, CDR2 YENEEA. The germline V and J ends were trimmed by 0 bases and 6 bases, with 11 bases remaining between them. The CDR3 nucleotides read TGTGCCAGCAGCTTAGATCGGGCGGGTGCTGAAGCTTTCTTT. This sequence encodes CASSLDRAGAEAFF.

The chain joins TRBV19 to TRBJ2-1; the D gene is possibly TRBD1 (5 bases). The CDR3 has 13 amino acids. Germline V gene sequence: CDR1 LNHDA, CDR2 SQIVND (reference sequence). Trimming took off 7 bases at V and 4 bases at J, with 11 bases between the two ends. The CDR3 here is CASTSKGYNEQFF. The DNA of the CDR3 is TGTGCCAGTACCAGTAAGGGGTACAATGAGCAGTTCTTC.

The rearrangement uses TRBV20-1 and TRBJ1-6; D is unresolved. The CDR3 totals 11 residues. CDR1 and CDR2 (germline): DFQATT, SNEGSKA (reference sequence). V was shortened by 7 bases and J by 7 bases, with 8 bases between the two germline ends. The CDR3 loop reads CSVVANSPLHF. The CDR3 DNA follows: TGCAGTGTCGTCGCGAATTCACCCCTCCACTTT.

The chain employs TRBV6-1 and TRBJ2-5; the match to TRBD1 covers 10 bases. The junction had 9 bases not matched to a gene; V was cut back by 6 bases and J by 5 bases. The CDR3 runs 15 residues. CDR1 and CDR2 from the germline V gene are MNHNS and SASEGT. CDR3 nucleotides: TGTGCCAGCAGAAGACAGGGGGCGCCCCGGGAGACCCAGTACTTC. This codes for CASRRQGAPRETQYF.

The chain joins TRBV19 to TRBJ1-2, with D unclear. CDR1 and CDR2 from the germline V gene are LNHDA and SQIVND (reference sequence). Trimming pared 5 bases from V and 3 bases from J, leaving 16 bases between. The CDR3 spans 15 residues. The CDR3 sequence: CASSPGPFIYYGYTF. In nucleotides, the CDR3 is TGTGCCAGTAGTCCCGGACCTTTTATATACTATGGCTACACCTTC.

The chain links TRBV6-1 to TRBJ1-5; D is perhaps TRBD1 (6 bases). This CDR3 has 13 amino acids. Germline lookup yields CDR1 MNHNS and CDR2 SASEGT. With 5 bases removed from V and 5 bases from J, the gap between germline ends came to 10 bases. The CDR3 nucleotides read TGTGCCAGCAGTTTACAGGGTGATCAGCCCCAGCATTTT. It codes for CASSLQGDQPQHF.

V gene TRBV21-1 combines with J gene TRBJ1-1; the D segment call TRBD1 is taken from the table without a DNA check. TRBV21-1 is marked as a pseudogene. CDR3 length: 13 residues. CDR3 amino acids: CASPPTIRVEAFF. In nucleotides, the CDR3 is TGTGCCAGCCCCCCGACGATCAGGGTTGAAGCTTTCTTT.

This clone is a singleton in its sample. V usage is TRBV7-9 and J usage is TRBJ2-7; D is undetermined. Looked up from germline, CDR1 is SEHNR and CDR2 is FQNEAQ (reference sequence). V was cut by 5 bases and J by 12 bases, with 5 bases left in between. The CDR3 is made up of 8 amino acids. This CDR3 reads CASSPGYF. The DNA of the CDR3 is TGTGCCAGCAGCCCTGGGTACTTC.

The chain combines TRBV15 with TRBJ2-7, with D perhaps TRBD2 (6 bases). Trimming removed 1 base at V and 6 bases at J, with 19 bases between. CDR3 length: 16 amino acids. The germline V gene encodes CDR1 LNHNV and CDR2 YYDKDF (reference sequence). CDR3: CATSRGRGSVGVEQYF. In DNA form, the CDR3 reads TGTGCCACCAGCAGAGGCCGGGGGAGTGTGGGGGTCGAGCAGTACTTC.

The chain has TRBV21-1 and TRBJ1-3; TRBD1, the D gene given by the table, was not confirmed from the DNA. TRBV21-1 is described as a pseudogene. The CDR3 extends over 17 amino acids. This chain's CDR3 is CASGGSPNLLSRNTIYF. CDR3 nucleotide sequence: TGTGCCAGCGGGGGCTCTCCCAACCTTCTATCCAGGAACACCATATATTTT.

This clone was observed a few times. This chain links TRBV5-5 with TRBJ1-5; unclear D gene. The germline V and J ends were trimmed by 1 base and 2 bases, with 10 bases remaining between them. The CDR3 is made up of 15 amino acids. Germline V lookup: CDR1 SGHKS, CDR2 YYEKEE (reference sequence). DNA of the CDR3: TGTGCCAGCAGCTTGAGGGCGCTGGGCAATCAGCCCCAGCATTTT. It translates to CASSLRALGNQPQHF.

The chain links TRBV18 to TRBJ1-1; D unresolved. Trimming shortened V by 5 bases and J by 1 base, and 14 bases separated the two germline ends. CDR1 and CDR2 from the germline V gene are KGHSH and LQKENI. This CDR3 has 15 amino acids. DNA of the CDR3: TGTGCCAGCTCATCTTATATTGGCCCGAACACTGAAGCTTTCTTT. Amino acid sequence: CASSSYIGPNTEAFF.

J is TRBJ2-5 and V is TRBV28; D unclear. Germline V gene lookup returns CDR1 MDHEN and CDR2 SYDVKM. Trimming stripped 6 bases from V and 3 bases from J, with 14 bases between. The CDR3 extends over 14 amino acids. CDR3 in DNA: TGTGCCAGCAGCCCTGGTTCCGTCAAAGAGACCCAGTACTTC. Translated, it gives CASSPGSVKETQYF.

The rearrangement uses TRBV4-2 and TRBJ2-7; 7 bases match TRBD2. This CDR3 is built from 16 residues. From germline, CDR1 is LGHNA and CDR2 YNFKEQ. Trimming at V came to 4 bases and at J to 4 bases, leaving 13 bases not matched to a gene. The chain's CDR3 is CASSRGVGLAVYEQYF. CDR3 DNA: TGTGCCAGCAGCCGGGGGGTGGGGCTAGCGGTATACGAGCAGTACTTC.

The chain couples TRBV7-2 to TRBJ2-1; D may correspond to TRBD1 or TRBD2 (5 bases each). This CDR3 spans 17 amino acids. The V gene's germline CDR1 is SGHTA and CDR2 FQGNSA. V was clipped by 1 base and J by 4 bases, with 17 bases between them. The CDR3, as DNA: TGTGCCAGCAGCTTAGTAGGGGCAGGGAGTGGGTACAATGAGCAGTTCTTC. It is translated as CASSLVGAGSGYNEQFF.